This TCR beta chain was recovered during a study of blood T cells in healthy people across ages (dated by TCRdb to between 2014 and 2017). Background for the entire study: In model experiments, template switching captured about one uniquely barcoded TCR beta cDNA molecule for every two T cells. The study measured age-related changes in TCR beta repertoire diversity using deep sequencing normalized with unique cDNA molecular identifiers. The donors were divided into four age groups: young (average around 17 years), middle-aged (over 35), aged (around 67) and long-lived (more than 75). Donors of different ages were randomly distributed across sequencing lanes to avoid experimental bias. The study analyzed two additional independent replicas of 1 million unique cDNA reads from the same blood draw for two donors, one aged 18 to 30 and one aged 80 or older.

Systemically healthy Caucasian individuals from Russia, 39 in total and aged roughly 6 to 95 years, were included as donors. Roughly 10 milliliters of peripheral blood were collected from each donor into EDTA-treated Vacutainer tubes. PBMCs were isolated by Ficoll-Paque density-gradient centrifugation, with at least 6 million obtained per sample. Total RNA was extracted from PBMCs with Trizol reagent, with at least 6 micrograms obtained per sample. Naive CD45RAhigh/CD27high T cell percentages were measured by flow cytometry on a PBMC aliquot from every donor. General findings and caveats noted by the study authors: The long-lived group showed more naive CD4+ T cells, fewer expanded clones and increased TCR diversity than the aged group, suggesting age selection. Estimates of total diversity based on one million sequenced T cells were regarded as lower bounds and as underestimates. As age increased, observed TCR beta diversity per million T cells dropped in a roughly linear way, and a significant reduction was already evident by age about 40. Because profiling used bulk unsorted PBMCs, naive and antigen-experienced compartments could not be compared conclusively. The CMV infection status of donors was not known, potentially confounding age-related changes in expanded clonotypes. A strong correlation was found between observed TCR beta diversity and the percentage of naive T cells measured by flow cytometry.

Counted from cysteine to phenylalanine, this CDR3 has 13 amino acids. Just the 39-base CDR3 DNA is kept, in frame starting at base 1. CDR1 SGHNT and CDR2 YENEEA were looked up in the germline V gene. V is clipped by 0 bases and J by 2 bases, and the sequence between their germline boundaries is 2 bases long. Turning to this clonotype: Its antigen specificity is not known. Base qualities are not at hand, and no much larger clone is one base apart.

The method was 5' RACE. The sequencer was an Illumina HiSeq 2500. A second PCR of roughly 7 to 11 cycles was performed with a sample-barcoded 5' primer and a J-beta primer mix. A template-switch 5' adaptor carrying 12 random nucleotides introduced a unique molecular identifier onto each TCR beta cDNA molecule. At least 2.5 million CDR3-containing paired-end reads were obtained from each sample. All of the RNA was converted into first-strand cDNA using the Mint cDNA synthesis kit, with a TRBC-specific oligonucleotide serving as the primer. After uracil-DNA glycosylase treatment, a first 18-cycle PCR used universal primers M1SS and BC2_uni_R on all cDNA. In the paper's pipeline: Normalization of each sample was performed by random selection of 1 million high-quality reads, each carrying a distinct molecular identifier. Instead of being binned into consensus sequences, reads that shared molecular identifiers were thrown out. MiTCR, with a Q25 quality threshold and the strictest error-elimination algorithm, was used for CDR3 identification, clonotype clustering and error correction. Lower-bound total TCR beta diversity was estimated with a nonparametric unseen species model using Euler transformation. TCRdb reprocessed the public reads (quality trimming at Q25 with fastp, clone calling with MiXCR) and kept in-frame beta chains. Every distinct CDR3 protein forms one entry, paired with its most common genes and DNA. The V and J calls were determined by TCRdb, not by the authors. The sample table records about 760,000 distinct CDR3 sequences; roughly three fifths of these occur just once. The ten largest clones add up to under 30% of the sample.

This TCR was recovered from a man in his forties in good health. The specimen was blood. Here the chain combines TRBV11-3 and TRBJ1-5, with no reliable assignment of the D segment. The CDR3 region: CASSLDGNQPQHF. The DNA sequence reads TGTGCCAGCAGCTTAGATGGCAATCAGCCCCAGCATTTT.